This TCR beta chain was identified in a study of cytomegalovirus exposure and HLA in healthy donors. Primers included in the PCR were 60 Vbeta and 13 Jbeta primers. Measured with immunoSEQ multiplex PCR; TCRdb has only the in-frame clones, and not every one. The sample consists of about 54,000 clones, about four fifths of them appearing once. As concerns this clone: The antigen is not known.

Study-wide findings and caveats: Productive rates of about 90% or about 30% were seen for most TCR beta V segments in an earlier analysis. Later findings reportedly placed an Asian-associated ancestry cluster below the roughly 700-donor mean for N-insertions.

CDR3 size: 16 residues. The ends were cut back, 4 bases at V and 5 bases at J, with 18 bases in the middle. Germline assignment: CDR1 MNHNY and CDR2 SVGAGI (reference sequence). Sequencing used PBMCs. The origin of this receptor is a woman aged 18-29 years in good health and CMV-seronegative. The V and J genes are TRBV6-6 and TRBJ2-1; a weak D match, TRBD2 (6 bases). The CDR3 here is CASSSPGWEVNNEQFF. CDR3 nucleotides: TGTGCCAGCAGTTCCCCAGGGTGGGAGGTTAACAATGAGCAGTTCTTC.